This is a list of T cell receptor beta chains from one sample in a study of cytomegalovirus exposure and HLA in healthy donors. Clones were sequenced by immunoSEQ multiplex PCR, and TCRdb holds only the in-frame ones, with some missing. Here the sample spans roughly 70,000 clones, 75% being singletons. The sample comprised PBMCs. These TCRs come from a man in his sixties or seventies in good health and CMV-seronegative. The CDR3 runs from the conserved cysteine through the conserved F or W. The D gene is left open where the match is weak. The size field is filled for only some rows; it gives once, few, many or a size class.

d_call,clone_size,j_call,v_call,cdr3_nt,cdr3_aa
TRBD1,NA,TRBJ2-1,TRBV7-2,TGTGCCAGCAGCACGCGGCCGGGACAGGGGTCTTCCAATGAGCAGTTCTTC,CASSTRPGQGSSNEQFF
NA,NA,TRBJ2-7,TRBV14,TGTGCCAGCAGCCAGGGACTGCCGTTCTACGAGCAGTACTTC,CASSQGLPFYEQYF
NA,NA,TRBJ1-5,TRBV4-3,TGCGCCAGCAGCCAAGTGGCACAGGGTACTCAGCCCCAGCATTTT,CASSQVAQGTQPQHF
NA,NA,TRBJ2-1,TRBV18,TGTGCCAGCTCACCACTCGGGTCCTCCTACAATGAGCAGTTCTTC,CASSPLGSSYNEQFF
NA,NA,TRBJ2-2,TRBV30,TGTGCCTGGAGTGTACGCGGGGTCGACACCGGGGAGCTGTTTTTT,CAWSVRGVDTGELFF
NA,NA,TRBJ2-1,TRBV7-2,TGTGCCAGCAGCTTACGGGGGATTCGAGGGGCAAGCTCCTACAATGAGCAGTTCTTC,CASSLRGIRGASSYNEQFF
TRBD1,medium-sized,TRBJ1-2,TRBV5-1,TGCGCCAGCAGCTTGGATTTTGGGACAGGGGTCAACTATGGCTACACCTTC,CASSLDFGTGVNYGYTF
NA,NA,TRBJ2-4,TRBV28,TGTGCCAGCAGTTTGGCTAAAAACATTCAGTACTTC,CASSLAKNIQYF
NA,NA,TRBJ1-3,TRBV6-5,TGTGCCAGCAGTTACGGCCAAGCAGGCGGAAACACCATATATTTT,CASSYGQAGGNTIYF
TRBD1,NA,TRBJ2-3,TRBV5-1,TGCGCCAGCAGCAGGGACAGGGCCCCAGATACGCAGTATTTT,CASSRDRAPDTQYF
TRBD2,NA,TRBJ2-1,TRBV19,TGTGCCAGTAGTATAGGGGCTAGCGGGGGCTACAATGAGCAGTTCTTC,CASSIGASGGYNEQFF
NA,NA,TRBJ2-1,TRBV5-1,TGCGCCAGCAGCTTGGACACCTCCTACAATGAGCAGTTCTTC,CASSLDTSYNEQFF
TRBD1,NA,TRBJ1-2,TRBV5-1,TGCGCCAGCAGCTTGGATCAGGGGGGCTATGGCTACACCTTC,CASSLDQGGYGYTF
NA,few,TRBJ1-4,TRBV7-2,TGTGCCAGCAGCTTAGCGCGGTCTAATGAAAAACTGTTTTTT,CASSLARSNEKLFF
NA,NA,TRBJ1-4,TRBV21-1,TGTGCCAGCAGCAATCAGCCATCGCGGAGCCCCGGATCTAATGAAAAACTGTTTTTT,CASSNQPSRSPGSNEKLFF
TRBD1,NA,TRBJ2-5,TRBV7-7,TGTGCTAGCAGCCCCACAGGGGGCGCAGTACAAGAGACCCAGTACTTC,CASSPTGGAVQETQYF
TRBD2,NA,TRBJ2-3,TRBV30,TGTGCCTGGAGTGGAGCGGGAGGGCCGACTACGCAGTATTTT,CAWSGAGGPTTQYF
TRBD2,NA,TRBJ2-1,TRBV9,TGTGCCAGCAGCCCTACACTAGCGGGAAATGAGCAGTTCTTC,CASSPTLAGNEQFF
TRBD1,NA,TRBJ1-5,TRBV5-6,TGTGCCAGCAGCTTGTTTTTTGGGACAGGGTTTCAGCCCCAGCATTTT,CASSLFFGTGFQPQHF
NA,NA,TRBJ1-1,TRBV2,TGTGCCAGCAGCGACCGGGTTATGAACACTGAAGCTTTCTTT,CASSDRVMNTEAFF
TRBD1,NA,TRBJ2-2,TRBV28,TGTGCCAGCAGGAAACAGGGGGTCAACACCGGGGAGCTGTTTTTT,CASRKQGVNTGELFF
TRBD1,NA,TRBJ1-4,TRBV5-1,TGCGCCAGCAGCGACCCGACAGGGGAGGTTGAAAAACTGTTTTTT,CASSDPTGEVEKLFF
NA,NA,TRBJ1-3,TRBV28,TGTGCCAGCAGATACGAGGACAGATCTGGAAACACCATATATTTT,CASRYEDRSGNTIYF
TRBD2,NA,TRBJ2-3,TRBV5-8,TGTGCCAGCAGCGAGGGACTAGCTGCTAGCACAGATACGCAGTATTTT,CASSEGLAASTDTQYF
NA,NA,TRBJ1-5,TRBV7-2,TGTGCCAGCAGCTCATCAGGGCTCCGACAGCCCCAGCATTTT,CASSSSGLRQPQHF
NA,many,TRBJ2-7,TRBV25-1,TGTGCCAGCAGTATCACAGATGGTAGACAGTACTTC,CASSITDGRQYF
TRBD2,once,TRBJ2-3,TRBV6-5,TGTGCCAGCAGTTCGCCGAGCGGGGTTGGGGATACGCAGTATTTT,CASSSPSGVGDTQYF
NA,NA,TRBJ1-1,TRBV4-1,TGCGCCAGCAGCCAAATAGCAGCGAACACTGAAGCTTTCTTT,CASSQIAANTEAFF
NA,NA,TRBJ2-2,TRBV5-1,TGCGCCAGCAGCCACAGCACCGGGGAGCTGTTTTTT,CASSHSTGELFF
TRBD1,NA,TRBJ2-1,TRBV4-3,TGCGCCAGCAGCCCGGGACAGGGGCCGGGCAATGAGCAGTTCTTC,CASSPGQGPGNEQFF
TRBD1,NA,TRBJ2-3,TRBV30,TGTGCCTGGGCAGCCGGGACAGGGCGCACAGATACGCAGTATTTT,CAWAAGTGRTDTQYF
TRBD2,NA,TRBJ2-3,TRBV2,TGTGCCAGCAGACCCGGACTAGCGGGGGGGATCACAGATACGCAGTATTTT,CASRPGLAGGITDTQYF
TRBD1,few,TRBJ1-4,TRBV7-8,TGTGCCAGCAGCCGGGACAGTCAAACGATGGGGGAAAAACTGTTTTTT,CASSRDSQTMGEKLFF
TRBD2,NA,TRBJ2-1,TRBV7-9,TGTGCCAGCAGCACTAGGGCTAGCGGGCGCGCGGATGAGCAGTTCTTC,CASSTRASGRADEQFF
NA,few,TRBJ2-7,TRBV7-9,TGTGCCAGCAGCTCGGGATGGGGTTCGTGTGAGCAGTACTTC,CASSSGWGSCEQYF
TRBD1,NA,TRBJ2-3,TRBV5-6,TGTGCCAGCAGCCCAACAGGGGTGAGCACAGATACGCAGTATTTT,CASSPTGVSTDTQYF
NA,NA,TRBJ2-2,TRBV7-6,TGTGCCAGCACCCCGCAGGGTACCGGGGAGCTGTTTTTT,CASTPQGTGELFF
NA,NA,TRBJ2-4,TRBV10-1,TGCGCCAGCAGTGAGGGAGGTCCCGGAAACATTCAGTACTTC,CASSEGGPGNIQYF
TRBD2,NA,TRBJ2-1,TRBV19,TGTGCCAGTAACTACCGACTAGCGGGAGTAGAAGAGCAGTTCTTC,CASNYRLAGVEEQFF
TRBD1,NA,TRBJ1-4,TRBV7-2,TGTGCCAGCAGCTTAGCACCAGGGGGTCGTGAAAAACTGTTTTTT,CASSLAPGGREKLFF
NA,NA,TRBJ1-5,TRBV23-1,TGCGCCAGCAGTCAAATTGGGAGGGGCAGTGGCAATCAGCCCCAGCATTTT,CASSQIGRGSGNQPQHF
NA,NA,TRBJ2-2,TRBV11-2,TGTGCCAGCACCAATCCCTCGGGGGTCGGGGAGCTGTTTTTT,CASTNPSGVGELFF
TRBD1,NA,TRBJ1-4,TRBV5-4,TGTGCCAGCAGCTTGGCAGGACAGGCGAATGAAAAACTGTTTTTT,CASSLAGQANEKLFF
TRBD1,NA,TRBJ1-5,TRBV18,TGTGCCAGCTCACCAGCGGGACAGGGCAGTCAGCCCCAGCATTTT,CASSPAGQGSQPQHF
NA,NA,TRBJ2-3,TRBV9,TGTGCCAGCAGCGTAGCGGGATCCAGCACAGATACGCAGTATTTT,CASSVAGSSTDTQYF
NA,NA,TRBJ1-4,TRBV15,TGTGCCACCAGCGGGGGACACGCTAATGAAAAACTGTTTTTT,CATSGGHANEKLFF
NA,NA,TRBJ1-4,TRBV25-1,TGTGCCAGCACCAGGGGAAATGAAAAACTGTTTTTT,CASTRGNEKLFF
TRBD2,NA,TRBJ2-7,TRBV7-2,TGTGCCAGCAGCCCTCAATGGGGAGGGTCCTACGAGCAGTACTTC,CASSPQWGGSYEQYF
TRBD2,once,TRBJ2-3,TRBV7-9,TGTGCCAGCAGCTTAATGAGCGGGAGACTTACAGATACGCAGTATTTT,CASSLMSGRLTDTQYF
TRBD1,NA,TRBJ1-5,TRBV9,TGTGCCAGCAGTCGACAGGGAAACAATCAGCCCCAGCATTTT,CASSRQGNNQPQHF
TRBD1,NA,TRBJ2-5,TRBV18,TGTGCCAGCGCTACCCAGGGGGCGGGAGAGACCCAGTACTTC,CASATQGAGETQYF
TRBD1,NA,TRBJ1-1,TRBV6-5,TGTGCCAGCAGTTATGCCCGGGACAGGGCGCGCTCTGAAGCTTTCTTT,CASSYARDRARSEAFF
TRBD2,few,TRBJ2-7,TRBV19,TGTGCCAGTAGTATAGGCAGTCGGGCGGGAGAGAATCACGAGCAGTACTTC,CASSIGSRAGENHEQYF
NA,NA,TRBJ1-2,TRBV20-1,TGCAGTGCTAGAGTCGAGGTTGGCTACACCTTC,CSARVEVGYTF
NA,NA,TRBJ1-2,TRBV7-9,TGTGCCAGCAGCCCAGACAGGAGGTATGGCTACACCTTC,CASSPDRRYGYTF
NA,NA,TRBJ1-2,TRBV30,TGTGCCTGGAGTTTCCAGGGTGGCTATGGCTACACCTTC,CAWSFQGGYGYTF
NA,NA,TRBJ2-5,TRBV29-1,TGCAGCGTTGAAGAGGGGGCAGAGACCCAGTACTTC,CSVEEGAETQYF
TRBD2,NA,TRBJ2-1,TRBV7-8,TGTGCCAGCAGCTCCCCACGTAGACTAGCGGGGGGAGTCAATGAGCAGTTCTTC,CASSSPRRLAGGVNEQFF
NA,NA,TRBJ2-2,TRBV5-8,TGTGCCACCGGACTAAATTTGGGGGTGAACACCGGGGAGCTGTTTTTT,CATGLNLGVNTGELFF